The sequence of this TCR beta chain was determined in a study of cytomegalovirus exposure and HLA in healthy donors. The germline V gene encodes CDR1 PRHDT and CDR2 FYEKMQ (reference sequence). Trimming cost V 5 bases and J 0 bases, with 10 bases left between them. The CDR3 consists of 14 residues. The PCR employed 60 Vbeta primers together with 13 Jbeta primers. TCRdb's table, derived via immunoSEQ multiplex PCR, lists solely in-frame clones and lacks some. The top ten hold roughly 2% of the sample, which has 150,000 or so clones, 75% to 90% seen once. The chain employs TRBV13 and TRBJ1-2; D perhaps matches TRBD1 (5 bases). The sample comprised PBMCs. The sequence derives from a woman younger than 35 in good health and CMV-seronegative. CDR3 in amino acids: CASSGGRPNYGYTF. CDR3 nucleotide sequence: TGTGCCAGCAGCGGGGGGAGGCCTAACTATGGCTACACCTTC.